This entry is about one T cell receptor (beta chain). The CDR3 covers 14 residues. Per the germline V gene, CDR1 is MDHEN and CDR2 is SYDVKM. Trimming pared 3 bases from V and 1 base from J, leaving 9 bases between. The table came from immunoSEQ multiplex PCR; TCRdb's copy has only in-frame clones and leaves some out. The repertoire holds tens of thousands of clones, with roughly 80% as singletons. The record originates from a study of OX40 agonist ivuxolimab in advanced cancers. The TCR comes from an adult with an advanced solid tumor such as melanoma, head and neck, liver or kidney cancer. This specimen consisted of CD4+ or CD8+ T cells sorted from blood, obtained in a trial of the OX40 agonist ivuxolimab. The V call is TRBV28, the J call TRBJ1-1; no clear D. CDR3 sequence reads: CASSLVRKNTEAFF. The CDR3 DNA reads as TGTGCCAGCAGTTTGGTAAGGAAGAACACTGAAGCTTTCTTT. Based on the CDR3 plus reference TRBV28 and TRBJ1-1, the full variable domain is DVKVTQSSRYLVKRTGEKVFLECVQDMDHENMFWYRQDPGLGLRLIYFSYDVKMKEKGDIPEGYSVSREKKERFSLILESASTNQTSMYLCASSLVRKNTEAFFGQGTRLTVV.